The 13 T cell receptor beta chains below were found in one sample sequenced in a study of T cell changes during pregnancy in multiple sclerosis. Sequencing was performed with immunoSEQ multiplex PCR; in TCRdb, only in-frame clones are kept and a portion is missing. The data contain about 89,000 clones, about 94% of them seen just once; the ten biggest clones take up under 0.85%. Material: peripheral blood, obtained in the third trimester of pregnancy. These receptor sequences come from a female donor with multiple sclerosis, enrolled in a pregnancy study.

The genes are TRBV9 and TRBJ2-7, with TRBD1 identical over 11 bases. CDR3 length: 14 residues. Germline V gives CDR1 SGDLS, CDR2 YYNGEE. The J segment lost 3 bases and the V segment lost 4 bases, leaving 3 bases of the junction unmatched. CDR3 residues: CASSQGTGGYEQYF. In nucleotides, the CDR3 is TGTGCCAGCAGCCAGGGGACAGGGGGCTACGAGCAGTACTTC.

The chain employs TRBV7-2 and TRBJ2-1; 7 nucleotides align to TRBD2. The CDR3 spans 16 residues. After removal of 5 bases from V and 5 bases from J, the junction contained 12 bases not matched to a gene. Per the germline V gene, CDR1 is SGHTA and CDR2 is FQGNSA. Written as DNA, the CDR3 is TGTGCCAGCAGCCCCGGGGCGGGAGCTCAGGACAATGAGCAGTTCTTC. This translates into CASSPGAGAQDNEQFF.

The chain recombines TRBV19 with TRBJ1-1; 7 nucleotides line up with TRBD1. The V gene end was trimmed by 3 bases and the J gene end by 3 bases; junction bases not matched to a gene: 1. The germline V gene encodes CDR1 LNHDA and CDR2 SQIVND (reference sequence). This CDR3 is 13 amino acids long. CDR3 coding DNA: TGTGCCAGTAGTATGAGGGGGCACACTGAAGCTTTCTTT. Protein sequence: CASSMRGHTEAFF.

This clone has only one observation. V and J are TRBV4-1 and TRBJ2-7; D possibly corresponds to TRBD1 (5 bases). Germline CDR1 and CDR2: MGHRA and YSYEKL. The ends were cut back, 2 bases at V and 3 bases at J, with 14 bases in the middle. The CDR3 consists of 15 residues. The CDR3 sequence is CASSQPTARGYEQYF. The CDR3 bases are TGCGCCAGCAGCCAACCGACAGCTCGCGGCTACGAGCAGTACTTC.

J is TRBJ2-7 and V is TRBV5-1; D is possibly TRBD1 (6 bases). Germline V gene data show CDR1 as SGHRS and CDR2 as YFSETQ. The length of the CDR3 is 15 residues. Trimming took 4 bases from V and 0 from J, leaving 14 bases between them. The DNA of the CDR3 is TGCGCCAGCAGCCCGGGACATTCGAGCTCCTACGAGCAGTACTTC. Its translation: CASSPGHSSSYEQYF.

The V and J genes are TRBV27 and TRBJ2-3; 7 positions agree with TRBD1. V was pared by 5 bases and J by 2 bases, with 4 bases of the junction left unmatched. The CDR3 sequence is 14 residues long. Germline V gene sequence: CDR1 MNHEY, CDR2 SMNVEV (reference sequence). DNA for the CDR3: TGTGCCAGCAGTCTGGACAGGTACACAGATACGCAGTATTTT. Protein: CASSLDRYTDTQYF.

This clone occurred once. This rearrangement joins TRBV5-1 to TRBJ2-7; 9 nucleotides line up with TRBD1. Germline V gene sequence: CDR1 SGHRS, CDR2 YFSETQ. There are 15 residues in the CDR3. Trimming cost V 0 bases and J 1 base; bases outside gene matches: 2. The CDR3 DNA follows: TGCGCCAGCAGCTTGGGGGACAGGGTGTCCTACGAGCAGTACTTC. Encoded protein: CASSLGDRVSYEQYF. Full variable domain (rest looked up from reference TRBV5-1 and TRBJ2-7): KAGVTQTPRYLIKTRGQQVTLSCSPISGHRSVSWYQQTPGQGLQFLFEYFSETQRNKGNFPGRFSGRQFSNSRSEMNVSTLELGDSALYLCASSLGDRVSYEQYFGPGTRLTVT.

The chain is built from TRBV4-3 and TRBJ2-1; TRBD1 aligns across 7 bases. This CDR3 is built from 17 residues. CDR1 is LGHNA and CDR2 is YSLEER in the germline V gene. V shed 0 bases and J 8 bases; nucleotides not matched to a gene: 13. CDR3 loop: CASSQDISGGKRYEQFF. CDR3 DNA: TGCGCCAGCAGCCAAGATATCTCAGGGGGTAAAAGGTATGAGCAGTTCTTC.

The genes are TRBV7-2 and TRBJ1-3; D call uncertain. This CDR3 contains 17 residues. Trimming removed 7 bases at V and 0 bases at J, with 19 bases between. Germline values: CDR1 SGHTA, CDR2 FQGNSA. The CDR3 loop reads CASTKVGERLSGNTIYF. The CDR3 DNA follows: TGTGCCAGCACCAAGGTCGGGGAGAGACTCTCTGGAAACACCATATATTTT.

This clone was counted a single time. The genes are TRBV5-5 and TRBJ2-3; the match to TRBD1 covers 7 bases. V was clipped by 0 bases and J by 3 bases; unmatched bases: 7. CDR3 length: 16 amino acids. Germline-derived CDR1 and CDR2 are SGHKS and YYEKEE (reference sequence). The CDR3 protein is CASSLARTGKTDTQYF. The CDR3 nucleotides are TGTGCCAGCAGCTTGGCCAGGACAGGTAAAACAGATACGCAGTATTTT.

The chain couples TRBV5-1 to TRBJ2-7; D not certain. CDR1 is SGHRS, CDR2 YFSETQ, per germline. V was shortened by 0 bases and J by 0 bases, with 7 bases between the two germline ends. The length of the CDR3 is 14 residues. In DNA, the CDR3 is TGCGCCAGCAGCTTGGGTGGCACCTCCTACGAGCAGTACTTC. Translating gives CASSLGGTSYEQYF.

The rearrangement joins TRBV7-9 to TRBJ2-2; TRBD2 is a possible D gene (5 bases). V dropped 1 base and J dropped 5 bases, with 11 bases sitting between them. This CDR3 region has 15 residues. CDR1 and CDR2 from the germline V gene are SEHNR and FQNEAQ (reference sequence). The CDR3 sequence is CASSLVARGTGELFF. Here the CDR3 DNA reads TGTGCCAGCAGCTTAGTGGCACGGGGAACCGGGGAGCTGTTTTTT.

The chain links TRBV2 to TRBJ1-1; D gene unclear. The V gene's germline CDR1 is SNHLY and CDR2 FYNNEI. This CDR3 comprises 12 residues. V shed 3 bases and J shed 11 bases, with 13 bases lying between them. The CDR3 DNA reads TGTGCCAGCAGTGACATCACCACGGGGGCTTTCTTT. Amino acid sequence: CASSDITTGAFF.